A single sample is the source of the 30 T cell receptor beta chains below, sequenced in a study of blood T cell repertoires in COVID-19. Sequencing was performed with immunoSEQ multiplex PCR; in TCRdb, only in-frame clones are kept and a portion is missing. Counted here are 85,000 to 130,000 clones, about 89% occurring once; the ten biggest clones make up roughly 15%. Sequencing was done on a sample of peripheral blood. The receptors here all came from a man in his fifties or sixties with acute or convalescent COVID-19.

V gene TRBV10-3 combines with J gene TRBJ2-3; D possibly corresponds to TRBD2 (7 bases). This CDR3 contains 16 residues. Germline assignment: CDR1 ENHRY and CDR2 SYGVKD. Between the trimmed V and J ends, which lost 11 bases and 0 bases, there was a span of 21 bases. CDR3 sequence reads: CASKGGLAASTDTQYF. As DNA, the CDR3 is TGTGCCTCCAAGGGGGGCCTAGCGGCTAGCACAGATACGCAGTATTTT.

The chain carries TRBV18 and TRBJ2-3, with unresolved D. Trimming shortened V by 5 bases and J by 1 base, and 13 bases separated the two germline ends. The CDR3 contains 15 residues. The germline CDR1 and CDR2 sequences are KGHSH and LQKENI. The CDR3 DNA follows: TGTGCCAGCTCATCAAATTCCCGGGGCACAGATACGCAGTATTTT. As protein: CASSSNSRGTDTQYF.

The J gene is TRBJ2-6, the V gene TRBV2, with 7 nucleotides matching TRBD1. In germline, CDR1 is SNHLY, CDR2 FYNNEI. Germline trimming cut 4 bases from V and 0 bases from J; bases unmatched to any gene: 6. CDR3 size: 17 residues. The CDR3 DNA reads as TGTGCCAGCAGTGCTGCGGCAGGGGGCTCTGGGGCCAACGTCCTGACTTTC. It codes for CASSAAAGGSGANVLTF. Filled out from reference TRBV2 and TRBJ2-6, the complete variable domain reads EPEVTQTPSHQVTQMGQEVILRCVPISNHLYFYWYRQILGQKVEFLVSFYNNEISEKSEIFDDQFSVERPDGSNFTLKIRSTKLEDSAMYFCASSAAAGGSGANVLTFGAGSRLTVL.

The V gene is TRBV9, the J gene TRBJ2-5, with D perhaps matching TRBD2 (5 bases). There are 16 residues in the CDR3. Trimming cost V 3 bases and J 2 bases, with 17 bases left between them. Germline V gene sequence: CDR1 SGDLS, CDR2 YYNGEE. The CDR3 DNA reads as TGTGCCAGCAGCGAGAGCTCTACCCGGGGACAAGAGACCCAGTACTTC. It encodes CASSESSTRGQETQYF.

V is TRBV10-1 and J is TRBJ2-5; D is perhaps TRBD2 (5 bases). The CDR3 is 13 amino acids. CDR1 and CDR2 from the germline V gene are WNHNN and SYGVQD (reference sequence). V lost 4 bases and J lost 7, with 13 bases in between. For the CDR3, the DNA is TGCGCCAGCAGTGTAGGAGCGGAGAGGACCCAGTACTTC. Translated, it gives CASSVGAERTQYF.

The chain recombines TRBV18 with TRBJ2-2; tentatively, D is TRBD2 (5 bases). V was shortened by 1 base and J by 4 bases, with 10 bases between the two germline ends. From germline, CDR1 is KGHSH and CDR2 LQKENI. This CDR3 is 15 amino acids long. The CDR3 protein is CASSPLPGSTGELFF. In DNA form, the CDR3 reads TGTGCCAGCTCACCACTTCCGGGGAGCACCGGGGAGCTGTTTTTT.

In its sample, this clone was seen a few times. CDR3 sequence: CASKGGSRYNEQFF. The CDR3 DNA reads as TGTGCCAGCAAGGGTGGGAGTCGGTACAATGAGCAGTTCTTC. The chain is built from TRBV28 and TRBJ2-1, with D possibly being TRBD2 (5 bases). This CDR3 contains 14 residues. Germline assignment: CDR1 MDHEN and CDR2 SYDVKM. The V gene lost 7 bases and the J gene lost 4 bases, with 14 bases spanning the gap.

Only a few counts were recorded for this clone. The genes are TRBV28 and TRBJ2-7; 11 positions agree with TRBD2. The germline CDR1 and CDR2 sequences are MDHEN and SYDVKM. CDR3 length equals 14 residues. The trim removed 6 bases at V and 6 bases at J, leaving 7 bases unmatched. CDR3: CASRTLTSGGEQYF. The CDR3 DNA is TGTGCCAGCAGGACTCTCACTAGCGGGGGCGAGCAGTACTTC.

This sequence joins TRBV5-1 and TRBJ1-6; D might be TRBD1 (6 bases). This CDR3 comprises 16 residues. Germline-derived CDR1 and CDR2 are SGHRS and YFSETQ. V was pared by 4 bases and J by 6 bases, with 17 bases between. CDR3 sequence (DNA): TGCGCCAGCAGCCGCGTTGGGGGGGCGTTTAATTCACCCCTCCACTTT. Translated, it gives CASSRVGGAFNSPLHF.

The V gene is TRBV11-2, the J gene TRBJ2-1, with 7 nucleotides matching TRBD1. In germline, CDR1 is SGHAT, CDR2 FQNNGV. CDR3 length: 14 amino acids. With 1 base clipped from V and 9 bases from J, the junction kept 6 bases outside the gene matches. CDR3 DNA sequence: TGTGCCAGCAGCTTAGGTGACAGGGCCGGTGAGCAGTTCTTC. It encodes CASSLGDRAGEQFF. The whole variable domain, remainder taken from reference TRBV11-2 and TRBJ2-1, is EAGVAQSPRYKIIEKRQSVAFWCNPISGHATLYWYQQILGQGPKLLIQFQNNGVVDDSQLPKDRFSAERLKGVDSTLKIQPAKLEDSAVYLCASSLGDRAGEQFFGPGTRLTVL.

This clone occurred once. V usage is TRBV11-2 and J usage is TRBJ2-2; D call uncertain. The V gene lost 1 base and the J gene lost 7 bases, with 7 bases spanning the gap. Germline CDR1 reads SGHAT; CDR2 reads FQNNGV. There are 13 residues in the CDR3. CDR3 sequence (DNA): TGTGCCAGCAGCTTAGCGCAGTTCGGGGAGCTGTTTTTT. The encoded protein is CASSLAQFGELFF.

This rearrangement joins TRBV19 to TRBJ1-4; possibly TRBD1 for D (6 bases). V was cut by 6 bases and J by 8 bases, with 16 bases left in between. Germline V gives CDR1 LNHDA, CDR2 SQIVND (reference sequence). This CDR3 is built from 14 residues. Written as DNA, the CDR3 is TGTGCCAGTAGCCCCCAGGGGTCGTTGGAAAAACTGTTTTTT. Translation: CASSPQGSLEKLFF. The full variable domain, with the rest looked up from reference TRBV19 and TRBJ1-4, is DGGITQSPKYLFRKEGQNVTLSCEQNLNHDAMYWYRQDPGQGLRLIYYSQIVNDFQKGDIAEGYSVSREKKESFPLTVTSAQKNPTAFYLCASSPQGSLEKLFFGSGTQLSVL.

The rearrangement joins TRBV10-3 to TRBJ2-1, with TRBD2 identical over 13 bases. The CDR3 loop spans 16 amino acids. Germline V gene lookup returns CDR1 ENHRY and CDR2 SYGVKD. J gave up 2 bases and V 7 bases, and 5 bases lay outside the gene matches. For the CDR3, the DNA is TGTGCCATCAAAGGGGGACTAGCGGGGACCTACAATGAGCAGTTCTTC. Encoded protein: CAIKGGLAGTYNEQFF.

The chain carries TRBV5-1 and TRBJ2-3; D unresolved. Trimming took 5 bases from V and 5 from J, leaving 15 bases between them. The CDR3 has 14 residues. Germline V gene lookup returns CDR1 SGHRS and CDR2 YFSETQ. The CDR3 nucleotides are TGCGCCAGCAGGAGGAGTTTCAATGGAGATACGCAGTATTTT. Translation: CASRRSFNGDTQYF.

The chain is built from TRBV29-1 and TRBJ1-5; possible D gene TRBD1, 5 bases. In germline, CDR1 is SQVTM, CDR2 ANQGSEA. Trimming removed 1 base from V and 5 bases from J, with 9 bases in between. The CDR3 loop spans 13 amino acids. The CDR3 DNA sequence: TGCAGCGTTGAAGTGGGGGGGGATCAGCCCCAGCATTTT. Its translation: CSVEVGGDQPQHF.

The chain couples TRBV18 to TRBJ2-1; 13 bases are shared with TRBD2. V shed 2 bases and J 4 bases; nucleotides not matched to a gene: 5. Germline assignment: CDR1 KGHSH and CDR2 LQKENI. The CDR3 loop spans 17 amino acids. The CDR3 loop is CASSPWTSGRGYNEQFF. In DNA form, the CDR3 reads TGTGCCAGCTCACCATGGACTAGCGGGAGAGGGTACAATGAGCAGTTCTTC.

The chain combines TRBV11-3 with TRBJ2-1, with D possibly TRBD1 on 7 matching bases. Trimming took 4 bases from V and 6 from J, leaving 19 bases between them. Germline V gene data show CDR1 as SGHNT and CDR2 as YENEEA. The CDR3 contains 16 residues. In DNA, the CDR3 is TGTGCCAGCAGCTCCAGGGGGGTCCCAAGGGCCAATGAGCAGTTCTTC. As protein: CASSSRGVPRANEQFF.

The genes are TRBV5-1 and TRBJ2-7; 8 bases match TRBD1. The CDR3 totals 14 residues. Trimming removed 4 bases from V and 0 bases from J; junction bases left unmatched: 3. Germline CDR1 is SGHRS and CDR2 is YFSETQ. CDR3: CASSAQGVSYEQYF. Written as DNA, the CDR3 is TGCGCCAGCAGCGCACAGGGGGTCTCCTACGAGCAGTACTTC.

The V and J genes are TRBV28 and TRBJ2-1; D remains ambiguous. The CDR3 runs 13 residues. V lost 6 bases and J 9 bases, leaving 15 bases between the germline ends. Germline V gene lookup returns CDR1 MDHEN and CDR2 SYDVKM. DNA for the CDR3: TGTGCCAGCAGCCCGGGTCCAGTGGGTGAGCAGTTCTTC. This encodes CASSPGPVGEQFF.

J is TRBJ1-1 and V is TRBV3-1 (or the pseudogene TRBV3-2); 7 bases map to TRBD1. J lost 0 bases, V lost 1 base, and 2 bases had no gene match. Germline CDR1 LGHDT, CDR2 YNNKEL (reference sequence). The CDR3 is made up of 15 amino acids. The CDR3 DNA reads TGTGCCAGCAGCCAAGCGACAGGGTTGAACACTGAAGCTTTCTTT. Translating gives CASSQATGLNTEAFF.

The chain couples TRBV7-9 to TRBJ1-2; D not resolved. The germline V gene has CDR1 SEHNR and CDR2 FQNEAQ (reference sequence). The CDR3 has 15 amino acids. Deletions cut 5 bases from V and 3 bases from J, with 16 bases between. The CDR3 protein is CASSPGLSYDYGYTF. For the CDR3, the DNA is TGTGCCAGCAGCCCAGGACTGTCTTATGACTATGGCTACACCTTC.

This chain joins TRBV28 and TRBJ1-1; D might be TRBD1 (6 bases). This CDR3 region has 11 residues. The V gene lost 10 bases and the J gene lost 6 bases, with 12 bases spanning the gap. Germline V gives CDR1 MDHEN, CDR2 SYDVKM. CDR3 coding DNA: TGTGCCACCGAGGGACAAGCTGAAGCTTTCTTT. It is translated as CATEGQAEAFF.

V gene TRBV12-5 combines with J gene TRBJ2-5, with D unresolved. CDR3 length: 15 residues. Germline V CDR1 and CDR2: LGHNT, FRNRAP. V was pared by 0 bases and J by 2 bases, with 10 bases between. Written as DNA, the CDR3 is TGTGCTAGTGGTTTGGTACGAAAAGCACAAGAGACCCAGTACTTC. As protein: CASGLVRKAQETQYF. Complete variable domain (other parts from reference TRBV12-5 and TRBJ2-5): DARVTQTPRHKVTEMGQEVTMRCQPILGHNTVFWYRQTMMQGLELLAYFRNRAPLDDSGMPKDRFSAEMPDATLATLKIQPSEPRDSAVYFCASGLVRKAQETQYFGPGTRLLVL.

The chain joins TRBV5-6 to TRBJ1-2, with D perhaps TRBD1 (5 bases). V was trimmed by 6 bases and J by 4 bases, leaving 16 bases between them. This CDR3 comprises 14 residues. Per the germline V gene, CDR1 is SGHDT and CDR2 is YYEEEE. The CDR3 loop is CASTGTGSGYGYTF. The CDR3 bases are TGTGCCAGCACCGGTACAGGCTCTGGCTATGGCTACACCTTC.

The chain employs TRBV4-1 and TRBJ1-4; no definite D call. Trimming took off 0 bases at V and 7 bases at J, with 12 bases between the two ends. Germline V CDR1 and CDR2: MGHRA, YSYEKL. The CDR3 length is 15 residues. The CDR3 spells CASSQEGSGSEKLFF. Written as DNA, the CDR3 is TGCGCCAGCAGCCAAGAAGGTTCGGGGAGTGAAAAACTGTTTTTT.

The V call is TRBV5-1, the J call TRBJ1-2; weak D call: TRBD1 (6 bases). CDR1 and CDR2 from the germline V gene are SGHRS and YFSETQ. The CDR3 runs 14 residues. V was pared by 2 bases and J by 7 bases, with 15 bases between. CDR3 protein: CASSFTDDRSGYTF. CDR3 DNA: TGCGCCAGCAGCTTCACCGACGACAGGAGTGGCTACACCTTC.

This clone was counted at least ten times. This rearrangement joins TRBV25-1 to TRBJ2-7; a weak D match, TRBD1 (6 bases). This CDR3 is built from 16 residues. The ends were cut back, 3 bases at V and 2 bases at J, with 17 bases in the middle. Germline V gene data show CDR1 as MGHDK and CDR2 as SYGVNS. CDR3 in DNA: TGTGCCAGCAGTGACCAGAAACCGGGACAACCCTACGAGCAGTACTTC. Its translation is CASSDQKPGQPYEQYF.

The chain is built from TRBV7-2 and TRBJ2-3; 12 bases map to TRBD2. The CDR3 spans 19 residues. Per the germline V gene, CDR1 is SGHTA and CDR2 is FQGNSA. Trimming at V came to 2 bases and at J to 1 base, leaving 10 bases not matched to a gene. DNA of the CDR3: TGTGCCAGCAGCTTACTAGCGGGAGGGCCCCAGCTACGCACAGATACGCAGTATTTT. It encodes CASSLLAGGPQLRTDTQYF.

The chain carries TRBV14 and TRBJ2-5, with a possible D match to TRBD2 (6 bases). The CDR3 loop spans 15 amino acids. Trimming removed 3 bases from V and 1 base from J, with 12 bases in between. In germline, CDR1 is SGHDN, CDR2 FVKESK. CDR3 nucleotide sequence: TGTGCCAGCAGCCAGGGCGGGAACACCCAAGAGACCCAGTACTTC. The encoded protein is CASSQGGNTQETQYF.

The chain recombines TRBV28 with TRBJ2-3, with D possibly TRBD1 on 5 matching bases. CDR3 length: 14 residues. Trimming removed 4 bases from V and 5 bases from J, with 13 bases in between. Germline assignment: CDR1 MDHEN and CDR2 SYDVKM. This CDR3 is CASSSQGWGDTQYF. DNA of the CDR3: TGTGCCAGCAGTTCCCAGGGCTGGGGAGATACGCAGTATTTT.